One sample yielded the 22 T cell receptor beta chains listed below, sequenced in a study of blood T cell repertoires in COVID-19. Profiled with immunoSEQ multiplex PCR; TCRdb holds only in-frame clones, not every one. This table holds roughly 39,000 clones, around 87% found once. The sequenced sample consisted of peripheral blood. Receptor source: a man aged 50 or older with active or convalescent COVID-19.

The V gene is TRBV5-1, the J gene TRBJ2-7; 13 nucleotides line up with TRBD2. V lost 4 bases to trimming and J lost 7 bases; unmatched junction nucleotides: 8. Germline CDR1 and CDR2: SGHRS and YFSETQ. The CDR3 contains 15 residues. For the CDR3, the DNA is TGCGCCAGCAGCCCGGGACTAGCGGGACCAGGGGAGCAGTACTTC. It translates to CASSPGLAGPGEQYF.

The chain employs TRBV7-8 and TRBJ2-2; 9 positions match TRBD2. The V gene's germline CDR1 is SGHVS and CDR2 FQNEAQ. The length of the CDR3 is 17 residues. Losses at the gene ends were 10 bases for V and 2 bases for J; bases not matched to a gene: 14. CDR3 amino acids: CATIPPGLAGNTGELFF. In nucleotides, the CDR3 is TGTGCCACCATACCCCCAGGGCTAGCGGGAAACACCGGGGAGCTGTTTTTT.

The chain employs TRBV30 and TRBJ1-6; D perhaps matches TRBD1 (6 bases). Germline V CDR1 and CDR2: GTSNPN, SVGIG (reference sequence). Trimming removed 1 base from V and 10 bases from J, with 14 bases in between. This CDR3 is built from 14 residues. For the CDR3, the DNA is TGTGCCTGGAGTGCGGGCCCTACAGGGTCACCCCTCCACTTT. This sequence encodes CAWSAGPTGSPLHF.

V gene TRBV7-9 combines with J gene TRBJ1-2; D gene ambiguous. CDR3 length: 13 amino acids. The germline V and J ends were trimmed by 5 bases and 5 bases, with 12 bases remaining between them. Looked up from germline, CDR1 is SEHNR and CDR2 is FQNEAQ (reference sequence). This chain's CDR3 is CASSRDGLYGYTF. The CDR3 DNA is TGTGCCAGCAGCCGAGACGGACTTTATGGCTACACCTTC.

This chain links TRBV10-3 with TRBJ1-1; 7 bases fit TRBD1. The V gene end was trimmed by 3 bases and the J gene end by 5 bases; junction bases not matched to a gene: 12. The CDR3 is made up of 16 amino acids. Germline CDR1 reads ENHRY; CDR2 reads SYGVKD. The CDR3 region has the DNA TGTGCCATCAGTGAATCGGGGGTAGGGGGCTTTACTGAAGCTTTCTTT. Its protein product is CAISESGVGGFTEAFF.

The genes are TRBV2 and TRBJ1-2, with 8 bases aligning to TRBD1. CDR3 length: 15 residues. With V trimmed by 4 bases and J by 7 bases, 11 bases remained unmatched. CDR1 is SNHLY and CDR2 is FYNNEI in the germline V gene. The CDR3 DNA reads as TGTGCCAGCAGTGCGAGGCAGACAGGGGCTATTGGCTACACCTTC. Residues: CASSARQTGAIGYTF.

This chain joins TRBV10-3 and TRBJ1-2; 7 positions agree with TRBD1. CDR3 length: 13 residues. Germline lookup yields CDR1 ENHRY and CDR2 SYGVKD. With V trimmed by 9 bases and J by 1 base, 5 bases remained unmatched. The CDR3 region is CAINPGGNYGYTF. The CDR3 nucleotides read TGTGCCATAAACCCAGGGGGTAACTATGGCTACACCTTC.

The chain is built from TRBV5-1 and TRBJ1-1, with 8 bases lining up with TRBD1. Germline V gene sequence: CDR1 SGHRS, CDR2 YFSETQ. J lost 0 bases, V lost 0 bases, and 4 bases had no gene match. The CDR3 length is 16 residues. In DNA, the CDR3 is TGCGCCAGCAGCTTGGGACAGGGGAAAATGAACACTGAAGCTTTCTTT. It encodes CASSLGQGKMNTEAFF.

The CDR3 sequence: CASSARTGGGYTF. The CDR3, as DNA: TGTGCCAGTAGTGCGAGGACAGGGGGTGGCTACACCTTC. The chain employs TRBV19 and TRBJ1-2; 10 nucleotides match TRBD1. Germline lookup yields CDR1 LNHDA and CDR2 SQIVND (reference sequence). V shed 5 bases, J shed 7 bases, and the junction held 4 bases outside the gene matches. This CDR3 spans 13 amino acids. The full variable domain, with the rest looked up from reference TRBV19 and TRBJ1-2, is DGGITQSPKYLFRKEGQNVTLSCEQNLNHDAMYWYRQDPGQGLRLIYYSQIVNDFQKGDIAEGYSVSREKKESFPLTVTSAQKNPTAFYLCASSARTGGGYTFGSGTRLTVV.

The genes are TRBV28 and TRBJ2-5; TRBD2 agrees at 15 bases. Germline-derived CDR1 and CDR2 are MDHEN and SYDVKM. V gave up 5 bases and J gave up 4 bases; unmatched junction bases: 17. The CDR3 runs to 20 residues. CDR3 sequence: CASSPGTSGRRGINLETQYF. CDR3 coding DNA: TGTGCCAGCAGTCCTGGGACTAGCGGGAGGAGGGGGATTAACTTAGAGACCCAGTACTTC.

This clone was observed a few times. The CDR3, as DNA: TGTGCCAGCAGCCCGCCGGGATCTTCCTTATTTTACGAGCAGTACTTC. It is translated as CASSPPGSSLFYEQYF. The V and J genes are TRBV14 and TRBJ2-7; tentatively, D is TRBD2 (5 bases). V gave up 4 bases and J gave up 4 bases, with 20 bases separating them. The CDR3 is 16 amino acids. The germline V gene has CDR1 SGHDN and CDR2 FVKESK. Supplemented by reference TRBV14 and TRBJ2-7, the full variable domain reads EAGVTQFPSHSVIEKGQTVTLRCDPISGHDNLYWYRRVMGKEIKFLLHFVKESKQDESGMPNNRFLAERTGGTYSTLKVQPAELEDSGVYFCASSPPGSSLFYEQYFGPGTRLTVT.

The CDR3 loop is CAWSPGRNQPQHF. In nucleotides, the CDR3 is TGTGCCTGGAGTCCAGGGAGGAATCAGCCCCAGCATTTT. The J gene is TRBJ1-5, the V gene TRBV30, with D possibly being TRBD1 (5 bases). This CDR3 is 13 amino acids long. V dropped 2 bases and J dropped 4 bases, with 9 bases sitting between them. Germline lookup yields CDR1 GTSNPN and CDR2 SVGIG (reference sequence).

The chain has TRBV5-8 and TRBJ1-5, with D perhaps TRBD1 (6 bases). Trimming left V 4 bases short and J 0 bases short, with 11 bases between. Looked up from germline, CDR1 is SGHTS and CDR2 is YDEGEE. This CDR3 has 15 amino acids. The CDR3 spells CASSAGGYSNQPQHF. CDR3 nucleotide sequence: TGTGCCAGCAGCGCGGGGGGCTATAGCAATCAGCCCCAGCATTTT.

This rearrangement joins TRBV28 to TRBJ1-1; TRBD1 is a possible D gene (5 bases). Germline V CDR1 and CDR2: MDHEN, SYDVKM. The CDR3 runs 15 residues. With 4 bases removed from V and 4 bases from J, the gap between germline ends came to 16 bases. For the CDR3, the DNA is TGTGCCAGCAGTTCGGGAGGGGAGGAGGGCACTGAAGCTTTCTTT. This sequence encodes CASSSGGEEGTEAFF.

This sequence joins TRBV19 and TRBJ2-3, with 9 positions matching TRBD2. With V trimmed by 7 bases and J by 5 bases, 10 bases remained unmatched. Per germline, CDR1 LNHDA and CDR2 SQIVND (reference sequence). The CDR3 has 15 amino acids. In nucleotides, the CDR3 is TGTGCCAGTACCCCCCTAGCGGGAATGCGAGATACGCAGTATTTT. Its translation is CASTPLAGMRDTQYF.

The chain combines TRBV28 with TRBJ2-1; tentatively, D is TRBD2 (5 bases). V dropped 8 bases and J dropped 4 bases, with 15 bases sitting between them. This CDR3 comprises 14 residues. CDR1 is MDHEN and CDR2 is SYDVKM in the germline V gene. The CDR3 loop is CASVPSGKYNEQFF. CDR3 bases: TGTGCCAGCGTCCCTTCCGGGAAATACAATGAGCAGTTCTTC.

The rearrangement links TRBV28 to TRBJ1-1; 9 nucleotides match TRBD1. In germline, CDR1 is MDHEN, CDR2 SYDVKM. J gave up 5 bases and V 6 bases, and 10 bases lay outside the gene matches. The CDR3 runs to 15 residues. In DNA, the CDR3 is TGTGCCAGCAGCCCCCCGGGACAGGGTAGGACTGAAGCTTTCTTT. It translates to CASSPPGQGRTEAFF.

This clone occurred once. The V gene is TRBV6-5, the J gene TRBJ1-2; 9 bases fit TRBD1. V was clipped by 0 bases and J by 8 bases; unmatched bases: 7. CDR3 length: 15 amino acids. Germline CDR1 and CDR2: MNHEY and SVGAGI. CDR3 sequence reads: CASSYSGGQGTGYTF. The CDR3 DNA sequence: TGTGCCAGCAGTTACTCGGGGGGACAGGGTACCGGCTACACCTTC.

The J gene is TRBJ1-5, the V gene TRBV12-3 or TRBV12-4, with D perhaps matching TRBD1 (6 bases). This CDR3 spans 12 amino acids. V dropped 6 bases and J dropped 6 bases, with 9 bases sitting between them. The CDR3: CASRVGAQPQHF. In DNA form, the CDR3 reads TGTGCCAGCAGGGTGGGGGCTCAGCCCCAGCATTTT.

This chain connects TRBV30 to TRBJ1-1; possibly TRBD1 for D (5 bases). The germline V gene encodes CDR1 GTSNPN and CDR2 SVGIG (reference sequence). V lost 3 bases to trimming and J lost 6 bases, with 17 bases between them. CDR3 size: 14 residues. In DNA, the CDR3 is TGTGCCTGGAGGCGGGACGTCTTACTCTCTGAAGCTTTCTTT. Translating gives CAWRRDVLLSEAFF.

This clone was observed once. This chain links TRBV28 with TRBJ1-2; the match to TRBD1 covers 7 bases. The CDR3 has 12 amino acids. The V and J ends lost 10 bases and 4 bases, in that order; junction bases with no gene match: 6. Germline-derived CDR1 and CDR2 are MDHEN and SYDVKM. CDR3 residues: CATIGGSYGYTF. CDR3 DNA: TGTGCCACCATAGGGGGCTCCTATGGCTACACCTTC.

In nucleotides, the CDR3 is TGTGCCAGCAGCCAAGAATTGAGTTGGAGTACTGAAGCTTTCTTT. This translates into CASSQELSWSTEAFF. The chain is built from TRBV3-1 (or the pseudogene TRBV3-2) and TRBJ1-1; no clear D gene. Germline CDR1 is LGHDT and CDR2 is YNNKEL (reference sequence). V lost 0 bases to trimming and J lost 5 bases, with 13 bases between them. The CDR3 contains 15 residues.